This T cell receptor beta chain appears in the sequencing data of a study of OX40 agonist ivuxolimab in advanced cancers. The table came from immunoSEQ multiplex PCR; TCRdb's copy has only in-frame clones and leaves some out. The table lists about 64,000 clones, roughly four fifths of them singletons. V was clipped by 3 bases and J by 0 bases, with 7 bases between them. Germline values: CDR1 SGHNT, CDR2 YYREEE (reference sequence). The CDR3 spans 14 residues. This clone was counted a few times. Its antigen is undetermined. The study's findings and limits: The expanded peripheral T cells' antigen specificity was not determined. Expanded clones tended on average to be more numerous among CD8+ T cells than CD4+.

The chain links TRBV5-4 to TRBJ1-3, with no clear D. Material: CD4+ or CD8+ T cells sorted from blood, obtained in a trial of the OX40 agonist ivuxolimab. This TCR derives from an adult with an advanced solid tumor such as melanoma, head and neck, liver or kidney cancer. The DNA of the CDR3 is TGTGCCAGCAGCTCCAGGAGCTCTGGAAACACCATATATTTT. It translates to CASSSRSSGNTIYF.